This T cell receptor beta chain is drawn from a study of blood T cell repertoires in COVID-19. Background on the study: PBMCs, B-cell-depleted T cells, or T cells provided the cDNA or gDNA that made up the material.

Per the original methods: Reference gene primer amplification gave estimated nucleated cell counts. Using immunoSEQ multiplex PCR, the repertoire was profiled, and TCRdb retains in-frame clones only, with some absent. V, J and clone size are taken as reported in that table, and D and trimming were inferred from the DNA itself. The sample consists of approximately 170,000 clones, about 86% of them appearing once. V lost 6 bases to trimming and J lost 7 bases, with 24 bases between them. CDR1 is SGHTA and CDR2 is FQGNSA in the germline V gene. The CDR3 has 16 residues. The chain joins TRBV7-2 to TRBJ1-2; weak D call: TRBD1 (5 bases). Sequenced material: peripheral blood. The source of this sequence is a man aged 45-65 years with active or convalescent COVID-19. CDR3 in amino acids: CASSPGGPSKPSGYTF. The CDR3 DNA sequence: TGTGCCAGCAGTCCGGGGGGACCCTCGAAGCCTAGTGGCTACACCTTC.